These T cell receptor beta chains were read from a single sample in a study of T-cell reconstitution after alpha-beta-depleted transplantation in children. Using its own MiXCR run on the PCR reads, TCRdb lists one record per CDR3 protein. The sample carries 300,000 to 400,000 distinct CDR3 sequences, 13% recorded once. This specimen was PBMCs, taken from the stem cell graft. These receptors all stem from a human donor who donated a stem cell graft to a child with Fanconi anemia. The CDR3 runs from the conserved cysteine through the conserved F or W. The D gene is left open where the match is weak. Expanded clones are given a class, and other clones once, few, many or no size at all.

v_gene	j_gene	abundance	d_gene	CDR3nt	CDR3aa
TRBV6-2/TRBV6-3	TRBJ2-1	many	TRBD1	TGTGCCAGCAGGCCCGGACAGGGAATCACAAATGAGCAGTTCTTC	CASRPGQGITNEQFF
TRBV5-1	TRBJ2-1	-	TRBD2	TGCGCCAGCAGCTTGGACCTAGCGGGGACTTACAATGAGCAGTTCTTC	CASSLDLAGTYNEQFF
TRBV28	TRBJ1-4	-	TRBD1	TGTGCCAGCAGTTGGGACAGCTATCAAGAAAAACTGTTTTTT	CASSWDSYQEKLFF
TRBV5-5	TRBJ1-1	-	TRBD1	TGTGCCAGCAGCTTGGAAGGGACAGGGGGGAACACTGAAGCTTTCTTT	CASSLEGTGGNTEAFF
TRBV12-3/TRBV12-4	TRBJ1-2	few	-	TGTGCCAGCAGCCCATTTCTCTATGGCTACACCTTC	CASSPFLYGYTF
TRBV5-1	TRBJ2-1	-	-	TGCGCCAGCAGCTTGGCCGCCGGCGGCCCCCCCTACAATGAGCAGTTCTTC	CASSLAAGGPPYNEQFF
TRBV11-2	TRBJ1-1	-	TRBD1	TGTGCCAGCAGCCCAATAACAGGGGAGTCTGAAGCTTTCTTT	CASSPITGESEAFF
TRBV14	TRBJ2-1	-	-	TGTGCCAGCAGCCGTGGGGTCCCGTCCTACAATGAGCAGTTCTTC	CASSRGVPSYNEQFF
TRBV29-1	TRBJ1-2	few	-	TGCAGCGCCAACTACCGCGCAAACCCTATGGCTTTGACCTTC	CSANYRANPMALTF
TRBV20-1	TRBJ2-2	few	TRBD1	TGCAGTGCTAGACTACAGGGGACCGGGGAGCTGTTTTTT	CSARLQGTGELFF